This TCR beta chain was sequenced for a study of blood T cell repertoires in COVID-19 (dated by TCRdb to about 2020). At the level of the whole study: Samples covering the acute and convalescent phases of COVID-19 were provided by collaborators in the United States, Italy and Spain. The material from the prospective study consisted of cDNA or gDNA derived from T cells, B-cell-depleted T cells, or PBMCs. The dataset comprised deeply sampled blood TCRbeta repertoires from subjects exposed to, actively infected with, or recovered from COVID-19. A freely available public database, intended as a resource for researchers studying the immune response to SARS-CoV-2, is where the repertoires were released. Samples came from the ongoing ImmuneRACE study (first 160 participants) plus 1,254 subjects from 6 global collaborators. A de-identified subject ID, COVID-19 status, age in years and sex were almost always included in the sample metadata. Where HLA class I and class II types were available, the types were taken from metadata supplied by the sample provider, not from assay-based typing. Here is what the overall study found, with its caveats: Clinical and demographic metadata were provided uncurated, with the amount varying by source and participant.

To note about this clone: No cognate antigen has been identified for it. Base qualities are not at hand, and no much larger clone is one base apart.

The immunoSEQ Assay, a bias-controlled multiplex PCR, was used to amplify TCRbeta CDR3 regions from genomic DNA. The paper's processing steps were these. The number of nucleated cells in each sample was estimated by amplification of reference gene primers within the assay. To quantify the absolute abundance of each unique TCRbeta CDR3 rearrangement, sequence reads were collapsed and filtered. Productive Simpson clonality was computed per sample as the square root of Simpson's diversity index over productive rearrangements. What TCRdb holds here is the immuneACCESS table cut down to in-frame rearrangements. Part of the clones is not present; checked against another copy, under half of the missing clones reflect an unresolved V gene, and the others are unexplained. V, J and clone size are those of that table, while D and trimming were read from the DNA. The sample yields about 480,000 clones; 80% to 90% were counted once. The top ten clonotypes cover under 9.5% of the sample.

The V and J ends are trimmed by 5 bases and 5 bases, leaving 10 bases between them. In the germline V gene, CDR1 corresponds to SGHTA and CDR2 to FQGNSA. From its cysteine to its phenylalanine, the CDR3 spans 13 amino acids. The retained sequence is limited to the CDR3, 39 bases, with the frame set at the first base. Participants in the prospective study were enrolled through a virtual design, were aged about 18 to 100 years, and lived in about two dozen United States geographic areas. Cohort assignment in the prospective study relied on participant-reported clinical history from a screening survey and a study questionnaire. For ImmuneRACE Cohort 3, a participant was defined as recovered based on two consecutive negative NP/OP PCR tests, clearance by a healthcare professional, or resolution of symptoms. Each participant in the prospective study had whole blood, serum and a nasopharyngeal or oropharyngeal swab collected by mobile phlebotomists. Over a roughly 2-month period, participants in the prospective study had the option of providing additional blood draws and questionnaires. Prospective study blood samples were shipped either frozen or at room temperature before DNA extraction.

The clonotype was recovered from an older woman who had recovered from COVID-19. The rearranged segments are TRBV7-2 and TRBJ2-1, with the identity of the D gene unclear. The specimen was PBMCs or T cells enriched from blood (not recorded which). The CDR3 sequence is CASSPWSNNEQFF. The DNA is as follows: TGTGCCAGCAGCCCGTGGAGTAACAATGAGCAGTTCTTC.